These 28 T cell receptor beta chains were all obtained from the same sample, sequenced in a study of T cells after yellow fever vaccination. TCRdb called the 5' RACE reads again in MiXCR, with one record for every CDR3 protein. The table lists about 430,000 distinct CDR3 sequences, about 19% of them singletons. This specimen was PBMCs, taken before the yellow fever booster vaccination. These receptors originate from a man between 18 and 35 years old who received the YFV17D yellow fever vaccine.

V and J are TRBV6-6 and TRBJ2-7; weak D call: TRBD2 (6 bases). Trimming took 5 bases from V and 5 from J, leaving 16 bases between them. The CDR3 has 14 amino acids. The germline gives CDR1 MNHNY, CDR2 SVGAGI (reference sequence). The CDR3 reads CASSRPGVRDEQYV. CDR3 nucleotides: TGTGCCAGCAGTCGCCCGGGGGTTAGGGACGAGCAGTACGTC.

This clonotype occurred a few times. The chain couples TRBV6-1 to TRBJ2-5, with 7 bases lining up with TRBD2. Germline CDR1 is MNHNS and CDR2 is SASEGT. V gave up 10 bases and J gave up 1 base; unmatched junction bases: 6. The CDR3 consists of 13 residues. The DNA for the CDR3 is TGTGCCACCCCCGGGGGGAGCCAAGAGACCCAGTACTTC. This encodes CATPGGSQETQYF.

In its sample, this clonotype was seen a few times. This chain uses TRBV12-5 with TRBJ1-6; TRBD1 is a possible D gene (5 bases). This CDR3 comprises 15 residues. V lost 2 bases to trimming and J lost 9 bases, with 14 bases between them. Germline assignment: CDR1 LGHNT and CDR2 FRNRAP. CDR3 sequence (DNA): TGTGCTAGTGGTTTGTACAGGCCGGAAAGTTCACCCCTCCACTTT. Protein sequence: CASGLYRPESSPLHF.

The chain links TRBV29-1 to TRBJ2-7; D is undetermined. Trimming left V 5 bases short and J 2 bases short, with 16 bases between. CDR3 size: 14 residues. In germline, CDR1 is SQVTM, CDR2 ANQGSEA. The DNA for the CDR3 is TGCAGCGTTCGCGACGGCCTGCTGGCCTACGAGCAGTACGTC. Its protein is CSVRDGLLAYEQYV.

The chain links TRBV5-4 to TRBJ2-3, with 13 nucleotides matching TRBD2. J was trimmed by 8 bases and V by 5 bases; bases with no gene match: 8. The CDR3 is made up of 15 amino acids. Per germline, CDR1 SGHNT and CDR2 YYREEE (reference sequence). The CDR3 protein is CASRPTWTSGSTQYF. The CDR3 bases are TGTGCCAGCAGGCCTACCTGGACTAGCGGGAGTACGCAGTATTTT.

This clonotype appeared a few times. J is TRBJ2-7 and V is TRBV10-3; 8 bases map to TRBD1. Germline V gene data show CDR1 as ENHRY and CDR2 as SYGVKD. V was pared by 1 base and J by 6 bases, with 5 bases of the junction left unmatched. The CDR3 has 14 residues. This chain's CDR3 is CAISEWTGTLEQYF. In DNA form, the CDR3 reads TGTGCCATCAGTGAGTGGACAGGGACACTCGAGCAGTACTTC.

In this sample, this clonotype turned up a few times. V usage is TRBV10-3 and J usage is TRBJ2-3; D unclear. The CDR3 covers 15 residues. CDR1 and CDR2 from the germline V gene are ENHRY and SYGVKD. V shed 8 bases and J shed 0 bases, with 15 bases lying between them. In DNA, the CDR3 is TGTGCCATCGCCCCGATGGCCGTTAGCACAGATACGCAGTATTTT. Protein sequence: CAIAPMAVSTDTQYF.

This clonotype was counted between two and nine times. V and J are TRBV6-5 and TRBJ2-3; D not certain. In germline, CDR1 is MNHEY, CDR2 SVGAGI. The V and J ends lost 5 bases and 3 bases respectively, with 15 bases between them. The CDR3 extends over 15 amino acids. CDR3 in DNA: TGTGCCAGCAGTAGTAAAGGCCTTGCGACAGATACGCAGTATTTT. Its protein product is CASSSKGLATDTQYF.

The sample holds a few counts of this clonotype. The V gene is TRBV27, the J gene TRBJ2-2; a possible D gene is TRBD1 (6 bases). CDR1 and CDR2 (germline): MNHEY, SMNVEV (reference sequence). The ends were cut back, 6 bases at V and 1 base at J, with 12 bases in the middle. This CDR3 has 15 amino acids. CDR3 in amino acids: CASSPDRLNTGELFF. CDR3 DNA: TGTGCCAGCAGCCCAGACAGGCTGAACACCGGGGAGCTGTTTTTT.

This chain uses TRBV9 with TRBJ1-5; D is unclear. Germline values: CDR1 SGDLS, CDR2 YYNGEE. Trimming stripped 0 bases from V and 7 bases from J, with 8 bases between. The CDR3 totals 13 residues. In DNA, the CDR3 is TGTGCCAGCAGCGTAGCTACCGGGCAGCCCCAGCATTTT. Translation: CASSVATGQPQHF. The whole variable domain, remainder taken from reference TRBV9 and TRBJ1-5, is DSGVTQTPKHLITATGQRVTLRCSPRSGDLSVYWYQQSLDQGLQFLIQYYNGEERAKGNILERFSAQQFPDLHSELNLSSLELGDSALYFCASSVATGQPQHFGDGTRLSIL.

Of note for this clonotype: A much larger clone differs from this one at a single base, so this may be a read error. This chain joins TRBV20-1 and TRBJ2-2, with a weak D call TRBD2 (5 bases). The CDR3 is made up of 13 amino acids. Per germline, CDR1 DFQATT and CDR2 SNEGSKA (reference sequence). The CDR3 DNA sequence: TGCAGTGCTTACGGACGGAGCGCCGGGGAGCTGGTTTTT. This codes for CSAYGRSAGELVF.

The rearrangement uses TRBV7-2 and TRBJ1-1; D is unclear. Trimming shortened V by 6 bases and J by 4 bases, and 15 bases separated the two germline ends. The CDR3 is 14 amino acids. Germline assignment: CDR1 SGHTA and CDR2 FQGNSA. CDR3 protein: CASRPDPSGTEAFF. In DNA form, the CDR3 reads TGTGCCAGCAGACCAGACCCCTCGGGCACTGAAGCTTTCTTT.

This clonotype was detected a few times. The rearrangement links TRBV30 to TRBJ1-5; D is unresolved. The V end was cut by 0 bases, the J end by 2 bases, with 8 bases between. The CDR3 is made up of 14 amino acids. From germline, CDR1 is GTSNPN and CDR2 SVGIG (reference sequence). CDR3 residues: CAWSVRAGNQPQHF. The CDR3 DNA follows: TGTGCCTGGAGTGTACGGGCAGGCAATCAGCCCCAGCATTTT.

The chain carries TRBV7-9 and TRBJ1-2; D gene unclear. CDR3 length: 11 amino acids. The V and J ends lost 4 bases and 8 bases respectively, with 8 bases between them. In germline, CDR1 is SEHNR, CDR2 FQNEAQ (reference sequence). CDR3 loop: CASSSWQGYTF. In nucleotides, the CDR3 is TGTGCCAGCAGCTCTTGGCAGGGCTACACCTTC.

This clonotype was detected a few times. CDR3 coding DNA: TGCGCCAGCAGCTTGGGGGTGGCGATGAACACTGAAGCTTTCTTT. Translated: CASSLGVAMNTEAFF. This chain connects TRBV5-1 to TRBJ1-1; unclear D gene. The V end lost 0 bases, the J end lost 0 bases, and 9 bases lay between the germline ends. Germline CDR1 is SGHRS and CDR2 is YFSETQ. The CDR3 runs to 15 residues.

This clonotype occurred a few times. The chain links TRBV14 to TRBJ1-2; no definite D call. Looked up from germline, CDR1 is SGHDN and CDR2 is FVKESK. CDR3 length: 14 residues. V shed 7 bases and J shed 2 bases, with 14 bases lying between them. CDR3 in DNA: TGTGCCAGCACCCCGGCGGCAGGAAACTATGGCTACACCTTC. Its translation is CASTPAAGNYGYTF.

The V gene is TRBV4-1, the J gene TRBJ2-1; 7 bases agree with TRBD2. The CDR3 has 17 amino acids. V was pared by 3 bases and J by 2 bases, with 10 bases of the junction left unmatched. Looked up from germline, CDR1 is MGHRA and CDR2 is YSYEKL. The CDR3 protein is CASSQVGGIAAYNEQFF. The CDR3, as DNA: TGCGCCAGCAGCCAGGTGGGGGGGATAGCAGCCTACAATGAGCAGTTCTTC.

This clonotype was recorded a few times. The rearrangement joins TRBV20-1 to TRBJ1-2, with a weak D call TRBD1 (5 bases). Germline V gene data show CDR1 as DFQATT and CDR2 as SNEGSKA (reference sequence). The CDR3 contains 19 residues. V was cut by 3 bases and J by 3 bases, with 29 bases left in between. CDR3 coding DNA: TGCAGTGCTAGTAGGGGCGTAGGAGAAGGGGCGCCTGATGACTATGGCTACACCTTC. Translation gives CSASRGVGEGAPDDYGYTF.

The chain is built from TRBV29-1 and TRBJ2-3; possibly TRBD2 for D (5 bases). This CDR3 contains 15 residues. Germline V gene sequence: CDR1 SQVTM, CDR2 ANQGSEA. V dropped 6 bases and J dropped 0 bases, with 16 bases sitting between them. The DNA for the CDR3 is TGCAGCGTCGCCGGAGGAGGAGGCAGCACAGATACGCAGTATTTT. Protein product: CSVAGGGGSTDTQYF.

In this sample, this clonotype turned up many times. V gene TRBV6-5 combines with J gene TRBJ2-2; 8 bases agree with TRBD1. Looked up from germline, CDR1 is MNHEY and CDR2 is SVGAGI. V trimming: 6 bases; J trimming: 3 bases; junction bases outside the gene matches: 6. CDR3 length: 15 amino acids. Written as DNA, the CDR3 is TGTGCCAGCAGACTCCCGGACAGGGACACCGGGGAGCTGTTTTTT. This sequence encodes CASRLPDRDTGELFF.

The chain couples TRBV20-1 to TRBJ1-4; no clear D. CDR1 DFQATT and CDR2 SNEGSKA come from the germline V gene (reference sequence). With 3 bases removed from V and 7 bases from J, the gap between germline ends came to 15 bases. CDR3 length: 14 residues. The CDR3 protein is CSARPSGVREKLFF. The DNA for the CDR3 is TGCAGTGCTAGGCCCTCCGGGGTGCGTGAAAAACTGTTTTTT.

This clonotype has a handful of counts. This chain links TRBV7-9 with TRBJ1-4; no clear D gene. V gave up 7 bases and J gave up 7 bases, with 4 bases separating them. CDR3 length: 10 amino acids. CDR1 is SEHNR and CDR2 is FQNEAQ in the germline V gene (reference sequence). CDR3 in amino acids: CASKGEKLFF. The CDR3 nucleotides are TGTGCCAGCAAGGGTGAAAAACTGTTTTTT.

This clonotype was detected a few times. Compared with germline, one end of the junction differs, possibly owing to a read error. The chain recombines TRBV3-1 with TRBJ1-1, with D unresolved. Germline CDR1 reads LGHDT; CDR2 reads YNNKEL (reference sequence). The CDR3 contains 13 residues. The CDR3 nucleotides are TGTGCCAGCACCCAAGGCCTGGACACTGAAGCTTTCTTT. Protein: CASTQGLDTEAFF.

The rearrangement uses TRBV13 and TRBJ2-1; D unclear. The CDR3 spans 14 residues. The V and J ends lost 6 bases and 0 bases respectively, with 9 bases between them. The germline V gene has CDR1 PRHDT and CDR2 FYEKMQ (reference sequence). CDR3: CASRPESSYNEQFF. As DNA, the CDR3 is TGTGCCAGCAGACCCGAGAGCTCCTACAATGAGCAGTTCTTC.

V gene TRBV7-2 combines with J gene TRBJ2-4, with D uncertain. The CDR3 sequence is 14 residues long. The germline gives CDR1 SGHTA, CDR2 FQGNSA. Trimming shortened V by 6 bases and J by 2 bases, and 11 bases separated the two germline ends. CDR3 in amino acids: CASSYSISKNIQYF. CDR3 nucleotides: TGTGCCAGCAGTTACAGTATCTCCAAAAACATTCAGTACTTC.

This clonotype was seen a handful of times. The J gene is TRBJ2-7, the V gene TRBV6-5; D gene ambiguous. Germline CDR1 is MNHEY and CDR2 is SVGAGI. The CDR3 sequence is 14 residues long. V gave up 6 bases and J gave up 4 bases, with 16 bases separating them. DNA of the CDR3: TGTGCCAGCAGCTTTTCAGGCCCACCGTACGAGCAGTACTTC. It specifies CASSFSGPPYEQYF.

This clonotype has just a few counts. The V and J genes are TRBV6-5 and TRBJ1-4, with D hard to call. The CDR3 covers 16 residues. Germline V gene lookup returns CDR1 MNHEY and CDR2 SVGAGI. V dropped 0 bases and J dropped 7 bases, with 15 bases sitting between them. CDR3 in amino acids: CASSYSTSGLGEKLFF. CDR3 sequence (DNA): TGTGCCAGCAGTTACTCGACGTCCGGTCTAGGTGAAAAACTGTTTTTT.

The chain's CDR3 is CAWSRDSAYEQYF. In DNA, the CDR3 is TGTGCCTGGAGTCGGGACAGCGCCTACGAGCAGTACTTC. The chain recombines TRBV30 with TRBJ2-7; 7 nucleotides match TRBD1. The CDR3 runs 13 residues. Unmatched junction bases numbered 3, after V lost 2 bases and J lost 2 bases. Looked up from germline, CDR1 is GTSNPN and CDR2 is SVGIG (reference sequence).